This T cell receptor beta chain stems from a study of identical twins. A universal primer site arose from template switching, and cDNA bore unique molecular identifiers. TCRdb re-called the 5' RACE reads through MiXCR, storing one row per CDR3 protein. The data hold 570,000 or so distinct CDR3 sequences, with around 9.6% observed a single time. A few counts support this clonotype. The CDR3 consists of 15 residues. CDR1 is MDHEN, CDR2 SYDVKM, per germline. V lost 5 bases to trimming and J lost 4 bases, with 18 bases between them. These data also featured in a second study, about yellow fever vaccine responses in identical twins.

The chain carries TRBV28 and TRBJ2-7; D possibly corresponds to TRBD2 (5 bases). The specimen sequenced was PBMCs. This sequence was found in a woman between 18 and 29 years old in good health. In DNA, the CDR3 is TGTGCCAGCAGTCCCCCCGGGGTCTTAAGGTACGAGCAGTACTTC. This gives the protein CASSPPGVLRYEQYF.